This T cell receptor beta chain was found in a study of vaccination and CD4 T cells after COVID-19. Study details: The convalescents were made up of six males and four females, two of whom were Hispanic.

Comment on this clonotype: Its matching antigen is unknown.

Once obtained from cultured CD4+ T cells, the DNA was sequenced using the Oncomine TCR Beta short-read assay. Each CDR3 protein gets one entry after TCRdb re-called the PCR reads with MiXCR. There are around 6,400 distinct CDR3 sequences in the sample; 50% to 65% occur only once, and around 25% lies in the top ten. Study results and limitations: Convalescent patients were relatively few, and early post-infection timepoints were missing.

The CDR3 length is 17 residues. J gave up 4 bases and V 5 bases, and 16 bases lay outside the gene matches. Sample treatment: roughly 10-day PBMC culture with coronavirus spike peptide pools or control peptides (ViraFEST assay). The unexposed donor gave CD4+ T cells before the COVID-19 pandemic (2011-2018). Using peptide pools, antigen-specific T cells were expanded in ViraFEST before TCRs were sequenced. The sequencing input was CD4+ T cells from blood, cultured in vitro. The chain is built from TRBV23-1 and TRBJ1-1, with 7 bases fitting TRBD1. TRBV23-1 is treated as an ORF (open reading frame) with a function not yet certain. The sequence was obtained from a human donor in good health. The CDR3 nucleotides are TGCGCCAGCAGTTCCACAACGGGACAGAATTTGGGCACTGAAGCTTTCTTT. This codes for CASSSTTGQNLGTEAFF.